The T cell receptor (beta chain) described here comes from a study of cytomegalovirus exposure and HLA in healthy donors. Overall study findings and caveats: The study recorded 150 to 200 TCR beta chains that were cytomegalovirus-associated. In an earlier analysis, most TCR beta V segments were productive about 90% or about 30% of the time.

Points on this clone: Its antigen is unidentified.

The PCR had 60 Vbeta and 13 Jbeta primers. Using immunoSEQ multiplex PCR, the repertoire was profiled, and TCRdb retains in-frame clones only, with some absent. The sample holds 95,000 to 150,000 clones, 50% to 75% seen once. Sequencing was done on a sample of PBMCs. This receptor was obtained from a woman in her forties in good health and CMV-seropositive.

CDR3 DNA: TGTGCCAGCAGCGTAGCTACAGGGGAATCGGAAAAACTGTTTTTT. This gives the protein CASSVATGESEKLFF. The rearrangement links TRBV9 to TRBJ1-4; TRBD1 matches 7 bases. CDR1 and CDR2 (germline): SGDLS, YYNGEE. The CDR3 extends over 15 amino acids. V shed 0 bases, J shed 8 bases, and the junction held 7 bases outside the gene matches.